One T cell receptor beta chain is described in this entry. No cognate antigen has been identified for it. Qualities for individual bases were not recorded, and no much larger clone is one base off. Every patient had early-stage hepatocellular carcinoma and received no therapy prior to surgical resection. The sampled areas showed no macroscopic signs of necrosis or hemorrhage. In two patients, TCR sequencing (ImmunoSeq) was performed on multiple regions. Each frozen resection tissue sample was taken at least 1 cm away from every other sample. Samples with the label N were taken from nontumoral liver tissue next to the tumor. Genomic DNA was extracted from bulk tissue using the DNeasy blood and tissue kit. The sample comes from a study of intratumoral heterogeneity in liver cancer. Study-wide context: Across the full roughly 15-patient cohort, most patients were male and the median age was about 61 years. The overall cohort comprised just over 70 multiregional samples from some 14 HCC patients, with roughly 52 tumoral and approximately 20 adjacent nontumoral regions. RNA-seq, DNA sequencing, TCR-seq and SNP array data from multiple regions of hepatocellular carcinoma specimens were combined in the study to investigate intratumor heterogeneity. The paper as a whole reports these results and caveats: Limitations acknowledged by the authors included a relatively low number of patients and under-sampled representation of tumor-infiltrating lymphocytes.

Trimming leaves V shorter by 1 base and J shorter by 4 bases, with the junction holding 2 bases beyond the gene matches. Taken from cysteine to phenylalanine, the CDR3 has 15 residues. The only DNA kept is the CDR3, 45 bases in frame from the first base. Looking up the germline V gene (reference sequence) yields CDR1 LGHDT and CDR2 YNNKEL. The immunoSEQ assay was used to sequence TCR beta chain CDR3 regions from genomic DNA. Rearranged VDJ segments were amplified with primers annealing to V and J segments. On the authors' methods: Clonality and richness metrics were computed with the ImmunoSeq Analyzer software. Differentially abundant clones between regions were identified using Fisher's exact test plus a beta-binomial method for added stringency. Here the immuneACCESS table is served through TCRdb, limited to in-frame sequences with V and J called. Missing clones are a known gap in these copies; in checked studies unresolved V genes cover under half, and the rest lacks a known reason. The V and J calls and the clone size are those of that table, but D and trimming were determined from the DNA. The sample contains just over 20,000 clones, just under 75% of them found a single time. The ten most abundant clones make up about 15% of the sample.

The source of this sequence is a woman between 65 and 79 years old with hepatocellular carcinoma. In this chain, TRBV3-1 (or the pseudogene TRBV3-2) is recombined with TRBJ2-7, and 12 bases in between align with TRBD2. This specimen consisted of tumor-adjacent normal tissue, obtained before any cancer treatment. The nucleotide sequence is TGTGCCAGCAGCCAAGGAGGGACTAGCGGGTACGAGCAGTACTTC. It encodes CASSQGGTSGYEQYF.